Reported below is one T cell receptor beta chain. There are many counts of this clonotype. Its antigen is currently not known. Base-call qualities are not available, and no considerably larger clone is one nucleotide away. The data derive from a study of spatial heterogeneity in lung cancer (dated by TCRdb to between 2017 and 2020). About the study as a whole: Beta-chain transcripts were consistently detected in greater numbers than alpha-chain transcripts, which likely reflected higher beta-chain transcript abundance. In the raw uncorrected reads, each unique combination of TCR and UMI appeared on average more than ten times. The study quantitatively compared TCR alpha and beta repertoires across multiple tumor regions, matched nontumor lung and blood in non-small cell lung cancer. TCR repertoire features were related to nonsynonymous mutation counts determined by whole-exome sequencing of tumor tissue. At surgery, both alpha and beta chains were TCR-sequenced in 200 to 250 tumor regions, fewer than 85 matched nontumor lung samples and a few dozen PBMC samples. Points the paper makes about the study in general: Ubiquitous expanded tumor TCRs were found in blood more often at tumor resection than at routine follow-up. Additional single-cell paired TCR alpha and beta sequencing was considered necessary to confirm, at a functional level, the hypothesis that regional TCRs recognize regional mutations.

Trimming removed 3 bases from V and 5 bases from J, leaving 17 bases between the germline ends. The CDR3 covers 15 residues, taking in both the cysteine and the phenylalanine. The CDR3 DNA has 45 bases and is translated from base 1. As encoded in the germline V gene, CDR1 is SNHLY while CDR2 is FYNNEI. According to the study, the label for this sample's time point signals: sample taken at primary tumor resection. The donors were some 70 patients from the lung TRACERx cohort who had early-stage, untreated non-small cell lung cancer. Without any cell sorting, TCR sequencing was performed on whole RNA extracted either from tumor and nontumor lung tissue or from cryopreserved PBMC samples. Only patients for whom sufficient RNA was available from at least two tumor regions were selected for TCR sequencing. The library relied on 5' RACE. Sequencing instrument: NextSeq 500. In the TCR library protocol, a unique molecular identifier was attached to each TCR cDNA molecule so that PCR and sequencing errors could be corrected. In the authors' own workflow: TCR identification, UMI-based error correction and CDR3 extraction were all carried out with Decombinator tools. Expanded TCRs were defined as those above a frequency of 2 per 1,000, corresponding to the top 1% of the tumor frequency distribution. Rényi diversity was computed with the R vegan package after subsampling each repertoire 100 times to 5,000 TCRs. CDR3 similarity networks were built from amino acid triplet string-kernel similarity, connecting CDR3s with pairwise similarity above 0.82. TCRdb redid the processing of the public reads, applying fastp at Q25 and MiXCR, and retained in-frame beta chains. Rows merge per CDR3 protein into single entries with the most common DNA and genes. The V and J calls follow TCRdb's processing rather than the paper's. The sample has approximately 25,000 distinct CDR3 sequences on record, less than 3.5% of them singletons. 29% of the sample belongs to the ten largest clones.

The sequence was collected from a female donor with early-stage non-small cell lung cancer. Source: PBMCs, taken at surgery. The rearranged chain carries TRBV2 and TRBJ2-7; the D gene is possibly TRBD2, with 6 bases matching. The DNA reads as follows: TGTGCCAGCAGTGATCGGACTACCTTGGGTGACGAGCAGTACTTC. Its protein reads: CASSDRTTLGDEQYF. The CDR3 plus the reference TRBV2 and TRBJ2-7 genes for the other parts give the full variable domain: EPEVTQTPSHQVTQMGQEVILRCVPISNHLYFYWYRQILGQKVEFLVSFYNNEISEKSEIFDDQFSVERPDGSNFTLKIRSTKLEDSAMYFCASSDRTTLGDEQYFGPGTRLTVT.